Listed below are T cell receptor beta chains from one sample, sequenced in a study of shared clonotypes between healthy human individuals. Profiled with immunoSEQ multiplex PCR; TCRdb holds only in-frame clones, not every one. Of 2 million to 2.5 million clones in the sample, 85% to 95% were seen once. Sequencing used naive CD4+ T cells from PBMCs. These receptors were collected from a man between 18 and 29 years old in good health. Some clones in this sample may be carry-over from other donors' samples. CDR3s include the opening cysteine and the closing phenylalanine or tryptophan. Each record gives: V gene, CDR3 protein.

>TRBV28
CASIQGAPSNQPQHF
>TRBV4-1
CASSLLLAGTYEQYF
>TRBV18
CASSRLLAFEVYEQFF
>TRBV2
CARTEQGALNTEAFF
>TRBV7-9
CASSLEGGGYTF
>TRBV18
CASSPYVSGTSYEQYF
>TRBV5-1
CASAPRGDYGYTF
>TRBV7-3
CASSLRIRQSQETQYF
>TRBV9
CASSPRAAGVSGEQFF
>TRBV28
CASSLPDRRPDNEQFF
>TRBV27
CASSWGGDTGYEQYF
>TRBV18
CASSPASRTVYGYTF
>TRBV29-1
CSVDEGNTIYF